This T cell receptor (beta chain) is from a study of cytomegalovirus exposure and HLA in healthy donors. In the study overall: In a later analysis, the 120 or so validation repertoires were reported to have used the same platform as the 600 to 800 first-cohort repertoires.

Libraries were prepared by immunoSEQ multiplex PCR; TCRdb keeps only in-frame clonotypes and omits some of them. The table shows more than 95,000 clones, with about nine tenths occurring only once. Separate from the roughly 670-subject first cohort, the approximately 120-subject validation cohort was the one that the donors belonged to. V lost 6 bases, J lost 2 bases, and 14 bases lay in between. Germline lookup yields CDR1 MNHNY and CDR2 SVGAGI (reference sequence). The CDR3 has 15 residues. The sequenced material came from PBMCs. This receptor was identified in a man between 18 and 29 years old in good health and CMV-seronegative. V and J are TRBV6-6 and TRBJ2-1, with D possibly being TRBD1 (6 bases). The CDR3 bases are TGTGCCAGCAGGGCCGACAGGACTCCCTACAATGAGCAGTTCTTC. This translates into CASRADRTPYNEQFF.